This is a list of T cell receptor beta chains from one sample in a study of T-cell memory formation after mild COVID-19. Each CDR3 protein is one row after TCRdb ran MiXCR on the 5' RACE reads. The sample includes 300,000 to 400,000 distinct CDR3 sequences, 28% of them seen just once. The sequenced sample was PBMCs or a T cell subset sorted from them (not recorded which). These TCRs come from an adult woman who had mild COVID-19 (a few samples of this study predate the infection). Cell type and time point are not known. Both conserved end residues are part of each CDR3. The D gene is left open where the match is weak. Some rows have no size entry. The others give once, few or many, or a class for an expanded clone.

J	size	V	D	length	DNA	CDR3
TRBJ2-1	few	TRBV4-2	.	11	TGTGCCAGCAGCCAAGAAGATGAGCAGTTCTTC	CASSQEDEQFF
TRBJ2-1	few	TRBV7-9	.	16	TGTGCCAGCAGCAATCGTGGTGGCGGTGTAGGCAATGAGCAGTTCTTC	CASSNRGGGVGNEQFF
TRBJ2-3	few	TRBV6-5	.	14	TGTGCCAGCAGTGTGGGTGATACGTTGGATACGCAGTATTTT	CASSVGDTLDTQYF
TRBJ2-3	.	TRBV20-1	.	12	TGCAGTGCTAGAGCGCGATTAGATACGCAGTATTTT	CSARARLDTQYF
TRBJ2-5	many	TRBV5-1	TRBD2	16	TGCGCCAGCAGCTTGGCCCCAGCGGGAGGGAGAGAGACCCAGTACTTC	CASSLAPAGGRETQYF
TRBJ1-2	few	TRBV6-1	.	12	TGTGCCAGCAATCGGGAAACTAGTGGCTACACCTTC	CASNRETSGYTF
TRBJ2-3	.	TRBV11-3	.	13	TGTGCCAGTCAAGTACAGCAGGCAGATACGCAGTATTTT	CASQVQQADTQYF
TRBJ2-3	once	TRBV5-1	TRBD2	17	TGCGCCAGCAGCCTAGGACCACTAGCGGGGAGCACAGATACGCAGTATTTT	CASSLGPLAGSTDTQYF
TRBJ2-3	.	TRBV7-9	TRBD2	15	TGTGCCAGCAGTCGACTAGCGATAAGCACAGATACGCAGTATTTT	CASSRLAISTDTQYF
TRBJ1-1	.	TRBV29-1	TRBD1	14	TGCAGCGTGACCGACAGGGGCGTGTTGACTGAAGCTTTCTTT	CSVTDRGVLTEAFF
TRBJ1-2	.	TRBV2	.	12	TGTGCCAGCGGGGGATCGTCCTATGGCTACACCTTC	CASGGSSYGYTF
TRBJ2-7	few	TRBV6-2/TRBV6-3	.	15	TGTGCCAGCAGCACCCTTCTTCAGGGAATTGAAGAGCAGTACTTC	CASSTLLQGIEEQYF
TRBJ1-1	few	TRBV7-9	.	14	TGTGCCAGCAGCGCCCGGGGCCTGAGACCTGAAGCTTTCTTT	CASSARGLRPEAFF
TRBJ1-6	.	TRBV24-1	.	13	TGTGCCACTAGAGCGAGGGAGAATTCACCCCTCCACTTT	CATRARENSPLHF
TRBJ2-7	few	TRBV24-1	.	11	TGTGCCACCAGTGATGGCGGTCGGCAGTACTTC	CATSDGGRQYF
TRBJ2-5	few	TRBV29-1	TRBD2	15	TGCAGCGCCACTCCTGCGACTAGCGGGTTGGAGACCCAGTACTTC	CSATPATSGLETQYF
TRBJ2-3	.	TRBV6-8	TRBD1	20	TGTGCCAGCAGTTACTTCAACCCGGGACAGGGCGTCGGTGGCACAGATACGCAGTATTTT	CASSYFNPGQGVGGTDTQYF
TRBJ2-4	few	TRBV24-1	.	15	TGTGCCACCAGTGCGGGGGGCGCATCCAAAAACATTCAGTACTTC	CATSAGGASKNIQYF
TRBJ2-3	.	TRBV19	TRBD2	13	TGTGCCAGTCCCGGGACTACCACAGATACGCAGTATTTT	CASPGTTTDTQYF
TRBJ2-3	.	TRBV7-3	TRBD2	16	TGTGCCAGCAGCTTCGGGCTAGCGGGAGGCACAGATACGCAGTATTTT	CASSFGLAGGTDTQYF
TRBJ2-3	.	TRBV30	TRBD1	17	TGTGCGTTGGGACAGGGGAAACGATTGGGGAGCACAGATACGCAGTATTTT	CALGQGKRLGSTDTQYF
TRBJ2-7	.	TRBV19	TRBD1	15	TGTGCCAGTAGTATTACGGGACAGGGCTATGACGAGCAGTACTTC	CASSITGQGYDEQYF
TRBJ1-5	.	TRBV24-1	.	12	TGTGCCACCAGTGATTCTGGGCAGCCCCAGCATTTT	CATSDSGQPQHF
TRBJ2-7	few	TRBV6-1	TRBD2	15	TGTGCCAGCATTGTAGAAAGCGGGGGGGCATACGAGCAGTACTTC	CASIVESGGAYEQYF
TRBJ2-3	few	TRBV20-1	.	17	TGCAGTGCTAGACCCTTTGTGGGCCTGGGTCCCACAGATACGCAGTATTTT	CSARPFVGLGPTDTQYF
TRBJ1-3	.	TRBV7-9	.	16	TGTGCCAGCACCGTCCCAGCAGCAGGGGAGGCAAACACCATATATTTT	CASTVPAAGEANTIYF
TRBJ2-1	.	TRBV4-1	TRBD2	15	TGCGCCATCAGCCTGCGGGGGGTGAATTACAATGAGCAGTTCTTC	CAISLRGVNYNEQFF
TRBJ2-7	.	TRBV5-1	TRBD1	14	TGCGCCAGCAGCACCGGACAGGCGTTTGACGAGCAGTACTTC	CASSTGQAFDEQYF
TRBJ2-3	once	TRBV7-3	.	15	TGTGCCAGCAGCTTAGCGGGGGCGACGGTTGATACGCAGTATTTT	CASSLAGATVDTQYF
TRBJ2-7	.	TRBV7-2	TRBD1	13	TGTGCCAGCAGCTGGGGGACAGGGTACGAGCAGTACTTC	CASSWGTGYEQYF
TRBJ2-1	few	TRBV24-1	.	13	TGTGCCACCAGTGATTTTCAAGGGAATGAGCAGTTCTTC	CATSDFQGNEQFF
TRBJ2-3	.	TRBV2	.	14	TGTGCCAGCAGTGTCTCCAGGGCGGGAGATACGCAGTATTTT	CASSVSRAGDTQYF
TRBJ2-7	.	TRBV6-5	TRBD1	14	TGTGCCAGCAGTCGAGGACAGGGGAACTACGAGCAGTACTTC	CASSRGQGNYEQYF
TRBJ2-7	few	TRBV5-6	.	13	TGTGCCAGCAGCTTGGTACTAGATATCGAGCAGTACTTC	CASSLVLDIEQYF
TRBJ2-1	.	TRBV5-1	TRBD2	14	TGCGCCAGCAGCCCTACACTAGCGCCGAATGAGCAGTTCTTC	CASSPTLAPNEQFF
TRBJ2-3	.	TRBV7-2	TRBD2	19	TGTGCCAGCAGCCGCAGGGGACTAGCGGGAGTGGGTAGCACAGATACGCAGTATTTT	CASSRRGLAGVGSTDTQYF
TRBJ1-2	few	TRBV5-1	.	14	TGCGCCAGCAGCTTGGAACTGACTAACTATGGCTACACCTTC	CASSLELTNYGYTF
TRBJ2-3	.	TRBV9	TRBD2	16	TGTGCCAGCAGCGCCCGGACTAGCGGGGGTGGAGATACGCAGTATTTT	CASSARTSGGGDTQYF
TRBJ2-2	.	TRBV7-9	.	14	TGTGCCAGCAGCCCCAGGGAGTTCACCGGGGAGCTGTTTTTT	CASSPREFTGELFF
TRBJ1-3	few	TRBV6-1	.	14	TGTGCCAGCAGAAACAGACTCTCTGGAAACACCATATATTTT	CASRNRLSGNTIYF
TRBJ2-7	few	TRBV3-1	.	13	TGTGCCAGCAGCCAAAGGGCTTGGAACGAGCAGTACTTC	CASSQRAWNEQYF
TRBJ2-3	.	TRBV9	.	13	TGTGCCAGCAGCGCCCACCCCCGGGACACGCAGTATTTT	CASSAHPRDTQYF
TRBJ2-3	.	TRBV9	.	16	TGTGCCAGCAGCGCTAGACAGGTCCTGGGCACAGATACGCAGTATTTT	CASSARQVLGTDTQYF
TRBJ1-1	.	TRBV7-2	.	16	TGTGCCAGCAGCTCGGCCACCCTACCGAGGGTCACTGAAGCTTTCTTT	CASSSATLPRVTEAFF
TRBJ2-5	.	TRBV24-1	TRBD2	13	TGTGCCACCAGAGCGGGGGGACAAGAGACCCAGTACTTC	CATRAGGQETQYF
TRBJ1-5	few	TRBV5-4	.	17	TGTGCCAGCAGCTTGGATGGGGCAGGGAAGAGAAATCAGCCCCAGCATTTT	CASSLDGAGKRNQPQHF